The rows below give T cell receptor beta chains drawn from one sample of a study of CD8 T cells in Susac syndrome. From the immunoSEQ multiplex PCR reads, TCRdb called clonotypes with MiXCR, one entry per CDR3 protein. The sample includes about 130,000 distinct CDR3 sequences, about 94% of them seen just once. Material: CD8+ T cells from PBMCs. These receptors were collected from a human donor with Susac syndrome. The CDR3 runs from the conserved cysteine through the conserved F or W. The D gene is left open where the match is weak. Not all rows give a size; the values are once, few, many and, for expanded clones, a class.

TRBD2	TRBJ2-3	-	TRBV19	TGTGCCAGTAGTACTAGCGGGAGATACCCAGATACGCAGTATTTT	CASSTSGRYPDTQYF
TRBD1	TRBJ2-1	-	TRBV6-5	TGTGCCACACGCGTAGACAGGGGATTCAATGAGCAGTTCTTC	CATRVDRGFNEQFF
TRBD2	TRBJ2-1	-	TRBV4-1	TGCGCCAGCAGCCATGTAGCGGGAGAGTTTGGGAATGAGCAGTTCTTC	CASSHVAGEFGNEQFF
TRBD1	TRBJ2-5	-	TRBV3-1	TGTGCCAGCAGCCAAGAAGAGAAGGGGGCGGAGACCCAGTACTTC	CASSQEEKGAETQYF
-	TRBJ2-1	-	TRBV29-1	TGCAGCGTTGAAGTAGACCCCTACAATGAGCAGTTCTTC	CSVEVDPYNEQFF
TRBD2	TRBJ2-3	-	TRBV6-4	TGTGCCAGCAGTGTCGGCGGGGGGGCCGCAGATACGCAGTATTTT	CASSVGGGAADTQYF
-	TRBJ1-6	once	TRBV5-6	TGTGCCAGCAGCTTCTGGGATTCACCCCTCCACTTT	CASSFWDSPLHF
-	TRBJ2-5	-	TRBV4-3	TGCGCCAGCAGCCGGTCAACAAGGGGAACCAAGGGGGAGACCCAGTACTTC	CASSRSTRGTKGETQYF
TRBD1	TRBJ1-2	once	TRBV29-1	TGCAGCGCTCGGACTCGGACAGGTTCCTATGGCTACACCTTC	CSARTRTGSYGYTF
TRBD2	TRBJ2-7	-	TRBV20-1	TGCAGTGCGCTCTCGCGGGAGGGTTACGAGCAGTACTTC	CSALSREGYEQYF
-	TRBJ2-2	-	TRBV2	TGTGCCAGCAGTGAGGAACAGAACACCGGGGAGCTGTTTTTT	CASSEEQNTGELFF
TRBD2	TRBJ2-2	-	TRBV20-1	TGCAGTGCTAGAGATTACCAGCGGGGGAGTAACACCGGGGAGCTGTTTTTT	CSARDYQRGSNTGELFF
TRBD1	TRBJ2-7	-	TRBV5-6	TGTGCCAGCAGCTTGGTTGGCAGGGGGCTCCACGAGCAGTACTTC	CASSLVGRGLHEQYF
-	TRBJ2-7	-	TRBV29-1	TGCAGCGTTGAAAGAGGGGACGCCTACGAGCAGTACTTC	CSVERGDAYEQYF
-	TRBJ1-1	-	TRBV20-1	TGCAGTGCCCGGGCCCCTGGCACTGAAGCTTTCTTT	CSARAPGTEAFF
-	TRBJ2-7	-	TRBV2	TGTGCCAGCAGTTGGACAGCCTTCTCCTACGAGCAGTACTTC	CASSWTAFSYEQYF
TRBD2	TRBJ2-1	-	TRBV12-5	TGTGCTAGTGGTTTGGAACTAGCGGGGGCCCAACCACTATACAATGAGCAGTTCTTC	CASGLELAGAQPLYNEQFF
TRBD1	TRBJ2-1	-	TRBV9	TGTGCCAGCAGCGAGGACAGGGGGGACGATGAGCAGTTCTTC	CASSEDRGDDEQFF
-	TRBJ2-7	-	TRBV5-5	TGTGCCAGCAGGTACCGGGACGGTGACTACGAGCAGTACTTC	CASRYRDGDYEQYF
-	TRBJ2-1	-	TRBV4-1	TGCGCCAGCAGCCTCGAGGGGGATTTCAACAATGAGCAGTTCTTC	CASSLEGDFNNEQFF
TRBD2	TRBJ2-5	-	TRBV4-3	TGCGCCAGCAGTTCCGGGACTAGCGGCCAAGAGACCCAGTATTTC	CASSSGTSGQETQYF
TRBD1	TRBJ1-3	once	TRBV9	TGTGCCAGCAGCGAAACAGGGGCTGGAAACACCATATATTTT	CASSETGAGNTIYF
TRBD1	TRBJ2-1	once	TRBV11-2	TGTGCCAGCAGCGAACAAGACAGGGTTTTTGGCAATGAGCAGTTCTTC	CASSEQDRVFGNEQFF
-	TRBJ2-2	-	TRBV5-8	TGTGCCAGCAGCTCCCGGGGGGCCTCGAACACCGGGGAGCTGTTTTTT	CASSSRGASNTGELFF
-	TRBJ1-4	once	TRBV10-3	TGTGCCATCAGGTCAGGAGACCTTAGTGAAAAACTGTTTTTT	CAIRSGDLSEKLFF
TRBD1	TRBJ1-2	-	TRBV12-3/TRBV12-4	TGTGCCAGCAGCTTACAGGGGGCGCAGGGCTACACCTTC	CASSLQGAQGYTF
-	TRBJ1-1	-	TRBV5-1	TGCGCCAGCAGCTTGGCTGTCTACCGGGGCACTGAAGCTTTCTTT	CASSLAVYRGTEAFF
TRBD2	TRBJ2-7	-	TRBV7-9	TGTGCCAGCAGTCCTTCCGGGACTAGCGACGGCCCCTACGAGCAGTACTTC	CASSPSGTSDGPYEQYF
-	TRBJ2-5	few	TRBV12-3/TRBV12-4	TGTGCCAGCAGTTTAGACGAGACCCAGTACTTC	CASSLDETQYF
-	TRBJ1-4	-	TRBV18	TGTGCCAGCTCACCACGAGAACCCAATGAAAAACTGTTTTTT	CASSPREPNEKLFF
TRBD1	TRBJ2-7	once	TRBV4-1	TGCGCCAGCAGCCCTGGGACAGGTAGTTCCTACGAGCAGTACTTC	CASSPGTGSSYEQYF
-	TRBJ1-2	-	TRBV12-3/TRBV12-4	TGTGCCAGCAAAATAGGGGGTAGTGGCTACACCTTC	CASKIGGSGYTF
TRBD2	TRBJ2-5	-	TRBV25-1	TGTGCCAGCAGTGTAGGGCCGGGAGGTCCCCAAGAGACCCAGTACTTC	CASSVGPGGPQETQYF
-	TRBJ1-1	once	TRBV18	TGTGCCAGCTCATCGAGTCTCGACAGCACTGAAGCTTTCTTT	CASSSSLDSTEAFF
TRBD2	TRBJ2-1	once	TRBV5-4	TGTGCCAGCAGCTCGCGTGGACTAGCGACATACAATGAGCAGTTCTTC	CASSSRGLATYNEQFF
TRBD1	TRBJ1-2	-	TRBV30	TGTGCCTGGAGGGGACAGGGGGCGGGTGGCTACACCTTC	CAWRGQGAGGYTF
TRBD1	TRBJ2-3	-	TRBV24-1	TGTGCCACCAGTCCAACAGGGGGCTTAGCGGACACAGATACGCAGTATTTT	CATSPTGGLADTDTQYF
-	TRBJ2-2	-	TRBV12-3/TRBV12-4	TGTGCCACTATTCAGCGAGGGGCCGGGGAGCTGTTTTTT	CATIQRGAGELFF
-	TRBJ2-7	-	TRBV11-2	TGTGCCAGCAGCACCGGGACAACCGCCTACGAGCAGTACTTC	CASSTGTTAYEQYF
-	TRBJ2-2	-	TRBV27	TGTGCCAGCAGTTCACTGGTCCGCCGGGACGGACACGGGGAGCTGTTTTTT	CASSSLVRRDGHGELFF
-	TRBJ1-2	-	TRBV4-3	TGCGCCAGCAGCCAAGTCCTGGAATCTAAGAGTGGCTACACCTTC	CASSQVLESKSGYTF
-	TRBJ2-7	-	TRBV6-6	TGTGCCAGCAGTGGGGAGAACGAGCAGTACTTC	CASSGENEQYF
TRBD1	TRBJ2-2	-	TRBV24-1	TGTGCCACCAGTGATTCTGGGACAGGGGGATCCACCGGGGAGCTGTTTTTT	CATSDSGTGGSTGELFF
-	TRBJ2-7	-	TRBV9	TGTGCCAGCAGCGTAGGGGCAGGGGACTACGAGCAGTACTTC	CASSVGAGDYEQYF
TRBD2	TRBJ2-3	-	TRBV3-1	TGTGCCAGCAGCCAAGAATACAGCCCCGGGACTAGCGGGAGGGCCAGTGCAGATACGCAGTATTTT	CASSQEYSPGTSGRASADTQYF
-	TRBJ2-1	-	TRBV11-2	TGTGCCAGCAGACCCCTTCGCCCGGGGACTGGCAAGAGAGATGAGCAGTTCTTC	CASRPLRPGTGKRDEQFF
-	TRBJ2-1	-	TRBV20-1	TGCAGTGCTAGAGTGGGTATTGAGCAGTTCTTC	CSARVGIEQFF